This T cell receptor (beta chain) derives from a study of radiation and T cells in renal cell carcinoma (TCRdb year 2020). Looking at the study overall: TCR beta sequencing covered 50 to 55 samples in total, comprising around 25 tumors and around 27 peripheral blood samples. Across all 55 or so samples, 3.8 million or so unique CDR3 nucleotide sequences encoding 2,658,974 unique CDR3 amino acid sequences were identified. Broad study findings and their caveats: Because only small tumor regions of around 1 g were available, intratumoral heterogeneity was not captured. TCR clonality was higher in irradiated tumors than in controls, as the top 100 clonotypes made up an average of approximately 50% of the repertoire in irradiated tumors compared with about 45% in nephrectomy-only tumors. Because pretreatment tumor biopsies were not available, the study could not determine whether clonotypes were already present within the tumor at baseline. Compared with control tumors, irradiated tumors had a greater number of dominant CDR3 motifs, and these motifs made up a bigger portion of the repertoire. With a single-armed trial design, the study had no way to address how radiation dose or scheduling affects the TCR repertoire. An increase in top tumor clonotypes in blood was observed from baseline to 2 weeks post-radiation, followed by contraction by 4 weeks, which was taken to suggest transient expansion of tumor-resident clones.

Sample time point, as interpreted from the label and publication: tumor resected at nephrectomy. What this sample's treatment or condition label stands for: 15 Gy SBRT to primary tumor, nephrectomy 4 weeks later. The samples were obtained from a clinical trial, where primary renal cell carcinomas were treated with 15 Gy stereotactic body radiation therapy and then removed by nephrectomy 4 weeks afterward. Every patient had renal cell carcinoma of clear cell pathology. Tumors were mechanically dissociated, digested with collagenase/hyaluronidase at 37 °C, processed in gentleMACS C tubes, and stored in liquid nitrogen. The QIAamp DNA Blood Mini Kit (Qiagen) was used to prepare genomic DNA for TCR sequencing. Samples were included in the analyses only if all quality control checks were passed. CDR1 and CDR2 are read off the germline V gene (reference sequence) as SGHKS and YYEKEE. The junction shows trimming of 5 bases on V and 1 base on J, and the gene matches do not reach 7 bases of it. From the cysteine through the phenylalanine, the CDR3 covers 15 amino acids. Only CDR3 DNA is held: 45 bases, read in frame from base 1.

Note on this clone: Its antigen is still unknown. No clone much larger than this one lies a single base away; base qualities are absent.

Following the manufacturer's recommendations, the immunoSEQ kit was used to generate TCR beta libraries from genomic DNA. To prepare libraries, a first multiplex PCR with proprietary primers was run, followed by a second PCR that added unique barcodes, and a bead cleanup was done after each round. A positive control reaction and a negative control reaction, both provided in the kit, were run with every batch of samples. The final libraries were assessed on an Agilent 4200 TapeStation D1000 ScreenTape, pooled by volume, and quantified by qPCR. Sequencing was performed on an Illumina NextSeq500 with a MidOutput 150-cycle cartridge, and 156 Read1 and 15 Index1 cycles were run with kit custom primers. The pooled library was loaded at roughly 0.94 pM with a roughly 20% PhiX control spike-in. From the authors' description of their analysis: Vendor-processed data were analyzed in R, and a clonotype was defined as all T cells sharing the same CDR3 nucleotide sequence. In the clone abundance analyses, frequencies were normalized to the 10,000 most abundant clones in each sample. Public T cell clones, which averaged fewer than five per sample, were removed prior to analysis. Dominant motif analysis used ImmunoMap with the PAM10 matrix, gap penalty 30 and homology threshold 0.3; motifs with cumulative frequency at least 0.01 counted as dominant. A difference in abundance of at least 32-fold between compartments was used to define tumor-enriched and baseline blood-enriched clonotypes. The Baroni-Urbani and Buser coefficient was used to measure tumor-blood repertoire similarity, and groups were compared with two-tailed Wilcoxon tests in R. What TCRdb holds here is the immuneACCESS table cut down to in-frame rearrangements. Part of the clones is not present; checked against another copy, under half of the missing clones reflect an unresolved V gene, and the others are unexplained. V, J and clone size are those of that table, while D and trimming were read from the DNA. This sample gives 8,500 to 10,000 clones in total; about three fifths of them show up just once. The ten biggest clones cover 15% to 20% of the sample.

Source: tumor tissue, taken from a patient whose treatment included radiotherapy and nephrectomy. This TCR was recovered from a man aged 55-75 years with renal cell carcinoma. The chain employs TRBV5-5 and TRBJ2-7, with 9 middle bases fitting TRBD1. The DNA is TGTGCCAGCAGTTTGCTCGGGACAGGGTCCTACGAGCAGTACTTC. Translated, it gives CASSLLGTGSYEQYF.